A single sample is the source of the 13 T cell receptor beta chains below, sequenced in a study of OX40 agonist ivuxolimab in advanced cancers. Sequencing used immunoSEQ multiplex PCR; TCRdb keeps in-frame clones, though not all of them. The table shows 60,000 to 65,000 clones, with roughly nine tenths occurring only once. The sequenced sample was CD4+ or CD8+ T cells sorted from blood, obtained in a trial of the OX40 agonist ivuxolimab. The receptors shown here come from an adult with an advanced solid tumor such as melanoma, head and neck, liver or kidney cancer.

This chain links TRBV23-1 with TRBJ2-1; the D gene is possibly TRBD2 (5 bases). TRBV23-1 is labeled an ORF, and its function is uncertain. The CDR3 contains 18 residues. V was cut by 2 bases and J by 1 base, with 18 bases left in between. The CDR3 coding sequence is TGCGCCAGCAGTCAACCTCTCCGAGGGAACCCATCCTACAATGAGCAGTTCTTC. Protein: CASSQPLRGNPSYNEQFF.

The chain carries TRBV5-1 and TRBJ2-1, with 14 bases lining up with TRBD2. The ends lost 3 bases at V and 6 bases at J; junction bases unmatched: 2. This CDR3 region has 15 residues. Germline V gives CDR1 SGHRS, CDR2 YFSETQ. CDR3 sequence reads: CASSSGLAGGNEQFF. DNA for the CDR3: TGCGCCAGCAGCTCTGGACTAGCGGGAGGCAATGAGCAGTTCTTC.

This clone turned up a few times. The chain couples TRBV5-1 to TRBJ1-1; 7 nucleotides line up with TRBD1. Trimming at V came to 2 bases and at J to 1 base, leaving 5 bases not matched to a gene. In germline, CDR1 is SGHRS, CDR2 YFSETQ. The CDR3 has 15 amino acids. The CDR3 loop reads CASSLLGQTNTEAFF. CDR3 DNA sequence: TGCGCCAGCAGCTTATTGGGACAGACGAACACTGAAGCTTTCTTT.

The chain employs TRBV6-1 and TRBJ2-3; TRBD2 aligns across 10 bases. Germline CDR1 reads MNHNS; CDR2 reads SASEGT. The CDR3 totals 14 residues. J lost 6 bases, V lost 7 bases, and 7 bases had no gene match. CDR3 in amino acids: CASKEREGVDTQYF. The DNA for the CDR3 is TGTGCCAGCAAAGAGCGGGAGGGCGTCGATACGCAGTATTTT.

The V and J genes are TRBV6-6 and TRBJ1-1; D not certain. Trimming pared 7 bases from V and 1 base from J, leaving 10 bases between. Germline-derived CDR1 and CDR2 are MNHNY and SVGAGI (reference sequence). This CDR3 has 13 residues. CDR3 coding DNA: TGTGCCAGCATTCGAGTCCGGAACACTGAAGCTTTCTTT. Protein: CASIRVRNTEAFF.

The chain recombines TRBV5-1 with TRBJ2-7, with D perhaps assigned TRBD1 or TRBD2 (5 bases each). The CDR3 consists of 13 residues. The germline V and J ends were trimmed by 3 bases and 9 bases, with 16 bases remaining between them. Germline CDR1 and CDR2: SGHRS and YFSETQ. CDR3 sequence (DNA): TGCGCCAGCAGCTATGGGACGGCAAAGGTGCAGTACTTC. Encoded protein: CASSYGTAKVQYF.

The rearrangement uses TRBV5-8 and TRBJ1-3; 9 bases map to TRBD1. The CDR3 is 14 amino acids. Germline CDR1 reads SGHTS; CDR2 reads YDEGEE. V trimming: 7 bases; J trimming: 3 bases; junction bases outside the gene matches: 5. The CDR3 reads CASVMTGGGNTIYF. CDR3 DNA sequence: TGTGCCAGCGTAATGACAGGGGGTGGAAACACCATATATTTT.

V is TRBV28 and J is TRBJ2-2, with D maybe TRBD2 (5 bases). Trimming left V 6 bases short and J 5 bases short, with 10 bases between. This CDR3 is built from 13 residues. CDR1 and CDR2 from the germline V gene are MDHEN and SYDVKM. CDR3 DNA: TGTGCCAGCAGATTGAGGGAAACCGGGGAGCTGTTTTTT. It is translated as CASRLRETGELFF. Looking up the rest from reference TRBV28 and TRBJ2-2 gives the full variable domain: DVKVTQSSRYLVKRTGEKVFLECVQDMDHENMFWYRQDPGLGLRLIYFSYDVKMKEKGDIPEGYSVSREKKERFSLILESASTNQTSMYLCASRLRETGELFFGEGSRLTVL.

The chain is built from TRBV6-1 and TRBJ1-3, with D hard to call. Germline V gives CDR1 MNHNS, CDR2 SASEGT. The CDR3 has 17 residues. Trimming left V 4 bases short and J 0 bases short, with 16 bases between. This CDR3 is CASSGGVRRTSGNTIYF. For the CDR3, the DNA is TGTGCCAGCAGTGGGGGTGTAAGACGGACCTCTGGAAACACCATATATTTT.

The rearrangement uses TRBV7-9 and TRBJ1-1; 10 bases match TRBD1. J was trimmed by 4 bases and V by 3 bases; bases with no gene match: 2. This CDR3 is 14 amino acids long. Germline V gene data show CDR1 as SEHNR and CDR2 as FQNEAQ (reference sequence). CDR3 in amino acids: CASSLRTGGTEAFF. DNA for the CDR3: TGTGCCAGCAGCTTGAGGACAGGGGGCACTGAAGCTTTCTTT.

The chain links TRBV30 to TRBJ1-1; D is possibly TRBD1 (5 bases). The CDR3 contains 17 residues. Trimming took 2 bases from V and 2 from J, leaving 21 bases between them. Germline V gene sequence: CDR1 GTSNPN, CDR2 SVGIG (reference sequence). CDR3 sequence (DNA): TGTGCCTGGAGTTACGGGACCCTAGCGGGGATAAACACTGAAGCTTTCTTT. This codes for CAWSYGTLAGINTEAFF.

The rearrangement links TRBV12-5 to TRBJ1-4, with D maybe TRBD1 (5 bases). V lost 4 bases to trimming and J lost 7 bases, with 7 bases between them. This CDR3 has 12 residues. Germline-derived CDR1 and CDR2 are LGHNT and FRNRAP. CDR3 amino acids: CASGSQGEKLFF. The CDR3 DNA reads as TGTGCTAGTGGTTCCCAGGGTGAAAAACTGTTTTTT.

The chain links TRBV30 to TRBJ1-1, with D maybe TRBD1 (6 bases). CDR1 and CDR2 from the germline V gene are GTSNPN and SVGIG (reference sequence). Trimming cost V 5 bases and J 9 bases, with 13 bases left between them. This CDR3 has 11 amino acids. CDR3 amino acids: CAWGIGTQAFF. The CDR3 bases are TGTGCCTGGGGAATCGGGACACAAGCTTTCTTT.